This T cell receptor (beta chain) was documented in a study of spatial heterogeneity in lung cancer (dated by TCRdb to about 2019). For context, the study as a whole: Beta-chain transcripts were consistently detected in greater numbers than alpha-chain transcripts, which likely reflects a higher abundance of beta-chain transcripts. Both alpha and beta chains were TCR-sequenced in approximately 200 tumor regions, under 70 matched nontumor lung samples and around 54 PBMC samples obtained at surgery. In tumor regions, TCR transcript counts showed a strong correlation with a T cell transcriptional module score derived from matched bulk RNA-seq. The study quantitatively compared TCR alpha and beta repertoires across multiple tumor regions, matched nontumor lung and blood in non-small cell lung cancer. In the raw uncorrected reads, each unique combination of TCR and UMI appeared more than ten times on average. Nonsynonymous mutation counts, determined by whole-exome sequencing of tumor tissue, were related to TCR repertoire features.

This clonotype turned up a few times. Its antigen is still unknown. The record has no base qualities; no much larger clone is one base away. Libraries were made using 5' RACE. Sequencing instrument: NextSeq 500. In the TCR library protocol, a unique molecular identifier was attached to each TCR cDNA molecule so that PCR and sequencing errors could be corrected. The authors processed their data as follows. TCR identification, UMI-based error correction and CDR3 extraction were all carried out with Decombinator tools. TCRs above a frequency of 2 per 1,000, corresponding to the top 1% of the tumor frequency distribution, were defined as expanded. Expanded tumor TCRs statistically deemed absent (corrected P<0.05) from at least one tumor region were classed as regional, and all other expanded tumor TCRs were classed as ubiquitous. Rényi diversity was computed with the R vegan package after subsampling each repertoire 100 times to 5,000 TCRs. To build CDR3 similarity networks, amino acid triplet string-kernel similarity was used, and CDR3s were connected when their pairwise similarity was above 0.82. In-frame beta chains were kept once TCRdb had trimmed the public reads at Q25 with fastp and called clones with MiXCR. One record per CDR3 amino acid sequence lists the most common genes and DNA. These V and J calls derive from TCRdb rather than the authors' analysis. The sample includes 7,500 to 9,500 distinct CDR3 sequences, with less than 6.5% observed a single time. The ten largest account for 20% to 25% of the sample.

CDR3 length: 14 amino acids, cysteine to phenylalanine. Just CDR3 DNA is preserved here, 42 bases in frame from base 1. CDR1 and CDR2 are drawn from the germline V gene: SGDLS, YYNGEE. Germline trimming amounts to 4 bases on V and 3 bases on J, with 4 as the count of junction bases outside the gene matches. What the research found in general, with its limitations: Confirming at a functional level the hypothesis that regional TCRs recognize regional mutations was considered to require additional single-cell paired TCR alpha and beta sequencing. The count of ubiquitous expanded TCRs correlated with the count of ubiquitous nonsynonymous mutations, and the count of regional expanded TCRs correlated with the count of regional nonsynonymous mutations. The number of expanded intratumoral alpha and beta TCRs correlated with the tumor nonsynonymous mutation count. TCR-seq coverage of tumor T cells was estimated to be only approximately 7% for alpha chains and 13% to 15% for beta chains.

The sample's time point, from its label and the paper: sample taken at primary tumor resection. Samples were obtained from about 75 patients with early-stage, untreated non-small cell lung cancer from the lung TRACERx cohort. For TCR sequencing, whole RNA was extracted from tumor and nontumor lung tissue, or from cryopreserved PBMC samples, and no cell sorting was done. Only patients with enough RNA available from two or more tumor regions were chosen for TCR sequencing. Before selection, tumor and adjacent nontumor lung specimens were reviewed by a lung pathologist. The clonotype originates from a female donor with early-stage non-small cell lung cancer. The sequencing here drew on lung tumor tissue, taken at surgery. The sequence joins TRBV9 to TRBJ2-5, with 9 bases aligning to TRBD1. Read as DNA, the sequence is TGTGCCAGCAGCCAGAGACAGGGGGAAGAGACCCAGTACTTC. Its protein reads: CASSQRQGEETQYF.